The 20 T cell receptor beta chains in this list originate from one sample, sequenced in a study of immune evolution from preneoplasia to lung adenocarcinoma. Method: immunoSEQ multiplex PCR; TCRdb's copy keeps in-frame clones and lacks some. The data show fewer than 10,000 clones, roughly three quarters seen once. The sample consisted of FFPE lung adenocarcinoma in situ tissue. The receptors stem from a person of 80 years or more with lung adenocarcinoma.

This clone has just a few counts. The gene calls are TRBV28 and TRBJ2-5; the D is unclear. Germline V gives CDR1 MDHEN, CDR2 SYDVKM. Trimming removed 4 bases from V and 4 bases from J, with 19 bases in between. The length of the CDR3 is 16 residues. CDR3 bases: TGTGCCAGCAGTTCCCCACCCGGTAGCTATAGAGAGACCCAGTACTTC. This sequence encodes CASSSPPGSYRETQYF.

This clone has only one observation. J is TRBJ1-4 and V is TRBV27; D is unresolved. Germline V gives CDR1 MNHEY, CDR2 SMNVEV (reference sequence). This CDR3 is built from 11 residues. V shed 7 bases and J shed 4 bases, with 4 bases lying between them. Here the CDR3 DNA reads TGTGCCAGCAAGGGTAATGAAAAACTGTTTTTT. It encodes CASKGNEKLFF. The entire variable domain, with the rest obtained from reference TRBV27 and TRBJ1-4, is as follows: EAQVTQNPRYLITVTGKKLTVTCSQNMNHEYMSWYRQDPGLGLRQIYYSMNVEVTDKGDVPEGYKVSRKEKRNFPLILESPSPNQTSLYFCASKGNEKLFFGSGTQLSVL.

V usage is TRBV5-6 and J usage is TRBJ1-4, with D unclear. Trimming stripped 0 bases from V and 6 bases from J, with 0 bases between. The CDR3 is 11 amino acids. Germline V gene lookup returns CDR1 SGHDT and CDR2 YYEEEE. CDR3 sequence: CASSLDEKLFF. CDR3 bases: TGTGCCAGCAGCTTGGATGAAAAACTGTTTTTT.

The rearrangement joins TRBV7-2 to TRBJ1-6; 7 bases are a match to TRBD1. Germline CDR1 is SGHTA and CDR2 is FQGNSA. The CDR3 totals 19 residues. The trim removed 3 bases at V and 0 bases at J, leaving 11 bases unmatched. The CDR3 DNA is TGTGCCAGCAGCTTTGAGGGGGCGTTGGCAAGCTCCTATAATTCACCCCTCCACTTT. It codes for CASSFEGALASSYNSPLHF.

The rearrangement links TRBV19 to TRBJ2-7; D is perhaps TRBD2 (6 bases). With 7 bases removed from V and 1 base from J, the gap between germline ends came to 17 bases. Per germline, CDR1 LNHDA and CDR2 SQIVND (reference sequence). The CDR3 runs 15 residues. CDR3 loop: CASTYGAGLSYEQYF. The CDR3 region has the DNA TGTGCCAGTACTTATGGGGCGGGGTTGTCCTACGAGCAGTACTTC.

The chain combines TRBV7-9 with TRBJ1-5, with a possible D match to TRBD1 (5 bases). This CDR3 is built from 13 residues. Germline V gives CDR1 SEHNR, CDR2 FQNEAQ (reference sequence). V was shortened by 1 base and J by 5 bases, with 6 bases between the two germline ends. The CDR3 spells CASSLGGDQPQHF. The CDR3 nucleotides are TGTGCCAGCAGCTTAGGGGGGGATCAGCCCCAGCATTTT.

The rearrangement joins TRBV25-1 to TRBJ1-1; D gene unclear. The CDR3 sequence is 12 residues long. The V end was cut by 2 bases, the J end by 4 bases, with 5 bases between. CDR1 MGHDK and CDR2 SYGVNS come from the germline V gene. CDR3 bases: TGTGCCAGCAGTGAAGGCGGCACTGAAGCTTTCTTT. Translating it yields CASSEGGTEAFF. Variable domain in full (rest from reference TRBV25-1 and TRBJ1-1): EADIYQTPRYLVIGTGKKITLECSQTMGHDKMYWYQQDPGMELHLIHYSYGVNSTEKGDLSSESTVSRIRTEHFPLTLESARPSHTSQYLCASSEGGTEAFFGQGTRLTVV.

Here the CDR3 DNA reads TGTGCCAGCAGATACAGACCGGGACAGGGGGCCTACAATGAGCAGTTCTTC. Encoded protein: CASRYRPGQGAYNEQFF. The V call is TRBV7-2, the J call TRBJ2-1; 11 positions agree with TRBD1. V was clipped by 6 bases and J by 2 bases; unmatched bases: 9. Germline V gene sequence: CDR1 SGHTA, CDR2 FQGNSA. The CDR3 runs 17 residues. The full variable domain, in which reference TRBV7-2 and TRBJ2-1 provide the parts outside the CDR3, is GAGVSQSPSNKVTEKGKDVELRCDPISGHTALYWYRQSLGQGLEFLIYFQGNSAPDKSGLPSDRFSAERTGGSVSTLTIQRTQQEDSAVYLCASRYRPGQGAYNEQFFGPGTRLTVL.

As to this clone: Other nucleotide sequences from this sample produce the same CDR3. The V gene is TRBV18, the J gene TRBJ1-5, with no clear D. CDR3 length: 12 residues. Germline CDR1 KGHSH, CDR2 LQKENI. Between the trimmed V and J ends, which lost 4 bases and 6 bases, there was a span of 7 bases. This CDR3 is CASSRAGQPQHF. Here the CDR3 DNA reads TGTGCCAGCTCACGGGCCGGTCAGCCCCAGCATTTT.

This clone has only a few counts. V and J are TRBV9 and TRBJ2-3; no firm D call. The CDR3 length is 12 residues. Germline assignment: CDR1 SGDLS and CDR2 YYNGEE. Trimming cost V 1 base and J 2 bases, with 2 bases left between them. The CDR3 bases are TGTGCCAGCAGCGTATCCACAGATACGCAGTATTTT. This encodes CASSVSTDTQYF.

The chain combines TRBV7-2 with TRBJ1-2; D gene unclear. This CDR3 spans 13 amino acids. V was shortened by 3 bases and J by 2 bases, with 7 bases between the two germline ends. The germline V gene encodes CDR1 SGHTA and CDR2 FQGNSA. The CDR3 nucleotides read TGTGCCAGCAGCTTTACAAGGAACTATGGCTACACCTTC. Its translation is CASSFTRNYGYTF.

The rearrangement uses TRBV7-2 and TRBJ2-7; TRBD1 might be the D (5 bases). V shed 5 bases and J shed 2 bases, with 16 bases lying between them. This CDR3 comprises 15 residues. CDR1 and CDR2 from the germline V gene are SGHTA and FQGNSA. CDR3 nucleotides: TGTGCCAGCAGCCCAGGGCCCCCCTCTACCTACGAGCAGTACTTC. This translates into CASSPGPPSTYEQYF. Based on the CDR3 plus reference TRBV7-2 and TRBJ2-7, the full variable domain is GAGVSQSPSNKVTEKGKDVELRCDPISGHTALYWYRQSLGQGLEFLIYFQGNSAPDKSGLPSDRFSAERTGGSVSTLTIQRTQQEDSAVYLCASSPGPPSTYEQYFGPGTRLTVT.

This rearrangement joins TRBV5-5 to TRBJ2-7; no definite D call. Deletions cut 4 bases from V and 6 bases from J, with 11 bases between. This CDR3 is 12 amino acids long. Germline CDR1 SGHKS, CDR2 YYEKEE (reference sequence). CDR3 nucleotides: TGTGCCAGCAGCCCCACTTCAGGCGAGCAGTACTTC. The encoded protein is CASSPTSGEQYF. Together with reference TRBV5-5 and TRBJ2-7, the CDR3 gives the full variable domain: DAGVTQSPTHLIKTRGQQVTLRCSPISGHKSVSWYQQVLGQGPQFIFQYYEKEERGRGNFPDRFSARQFPNYSSELNVNALLLGDSALYLCASSPTSGEQYFGPGTRLTVT.

The rearrangement uses TRBV7-9 and TRBJ1-5; the match to TRBD1 covers 7 bases. In germline, CDR1 is SEHNR, CDR2 FQNEAQ (reference sequence). The V and J ends lost 5 bases and 1 base, in that order; junction bases with no gene match: 8. The CDR3 spans 16 residues. CDR3 DNA: TGTGCCAGCAGCCCAGCAGGGGGGACAAGCAATCAGCCCCAGCATTTT. Its protein product is CASSPAGGTSNQPQHF. The whole variable domain, remainder taken from reference TRBV7-9 and TRBJ1-5, is DTGVSQNPRHKITKRGQNVTFRCDPISEHNRLYWYRQTLGQGPEFLTYFQNEAQLEKSRLLSDRFSAERPKGSFSTLEIQRTEQGDSAMYLCASSPAGGTSNQPQHFGDGTRLSIL.

The chain has TRBV30 and TRBJ1-1; a weak D match, TRBD1 (5 bases). The CDR3 covers 12 residues. V gave up 1 base and J gave up 6 bases, with 9 bases separating them. From germline, CDR1 is GTSNPN and CDR2 SVGIG (reference sequence). DNA for the CDR3: TGTGCCTGGAGTGGGGGGTACTCTGAAGCTTTCTTT. This sequence encodes CAWSGGYSEAFF.

V usage is TRBV4-3 and J usage is TRBJ1-6, with no clear D. V lost 4 bases and J 5 bases, leaving 15 bases between the germline ends. Looked up from germline, CDR1 is LGHNA and CDR2 is YSLEER. The length of the CDR3 is 16 residues. Here the CDR3 DNA reads TGCGCCAGCAGCCCTTTAGTTAGTCAGAATAATTCACCCCTCCACTTT. Residues: CASSPLVSQNNSPLHF.

This clone was seen a single time. This chain joins TRBV6-5 and TRBJ2-1, with D possibly being TRBD1 (5 bases). Deletions cut 6 bases from V and 1 base from J, with 10 bases between. In germline, CDR1 is MNHEY, CDR2 SVGAGI. This CDR3 is built from 14 residues. CDR3 coding DNA: TGTGCCAGCAGACCGTACAGGTCCTACAATGAGCAGTTCTTC. It translates to CASRPYRSYNEQFF.

The chain carries TRBV14 and TRBJ2-7; TRBD2 matches 10 bases. V was pared by 6 bases and J by 2 bases, with 10 bases of the junction left unmatched. The length of the CDR3 is 16 residues. CDR1 is SGHDN, CDR2 FVKESK, per germline. The CDR3 nucleotides read TGTGCCAGCAGTCTTACTAGCGGGGCGATTCCCTACGAGCAGTACTTC. Amino acids: CASSLTSGAIPYEQYF. Full variable domain (outside the CDR3, taken from reference TRBV14 and TRBJ2-7): EAGVTQFPSHSVIEKGQTVTLRCDPISGHDNLYWYRRVMGKEIKFLLHFVKESKQDESGMPNNRFLAERTGGTYSTLKVQPAELEDSGVYFCASSLTSGAIPYEQYFGPGTRLTVT.

CDR3 loop: CSVILAGLTDTQYF. The CDR3 nucleotides read TGCAGCGTGATACTAGCGGGGCTCACAGATACGCAGTATTTT. The chain is built from TRBV29-1 and TRBJ2-3; 10 bases agree with TRBD2. From germline, CDR1 is SQVTM and CDR2 ANQGSEA. There are 14 residues in the CDR3. J lost 2 bases, V lost 6 bases, and 5 bases had no gene match.

J is TRBJ2-1 and V is TRBV18; D is unclear. This CDR3 contains 13 residues. The V gene lost 0 bases and the J gene lost 7 bases, with 7 bases spanning the gap. Germline CDR1 KGHSH, CDR2 LQKENI. The CDR3 protein is CASSPPVLNEQFF. Here the CDR3 DNA reads TGTGCCAGCTCACCACCGGTGCTAAATGAGCAGTTCTTC.